The sequence of this TCR beta chain was determined in a study of T cell responses to AZD1222 COVID-19 vaccine. The length of the CDR3 is 17 residues. Germline V gene data show CDR1 as GTSNPN and CDR2 as SVGIG (reference sequence). V shed 3 bases, J shed 3 bases, and the junction held 13 bases outside the gene matches. Of note for this clone: Its antigen is not known.

The study, taken as a whole, reports: Baseline seropositivity characterized only six or seven AZD1222 recipients. Repertoire samples came only from after the peak T cell response. Reportedly, close to half of spike-specific TCRs are directed against unmutated variant regions.

The data were produced by immunoSEQ multiplex PCR, yet TCRdb's version contains in-frame clones alone and is incomplete. The sample carries over 95,000 clones, approximately 87% recorded once. The rearrangement links TRBV30 to TRBJ2-7, with 11 bases lining up with TRBD2. Here the sequenced sample was peripheral blood, taken on day 0 of AZD1222 vaccination. The receptor's source is an adult in good health. CDR3 nucleotides: TGTGCCTGGAGCAATATTTTTTCTAGCGGGGGGATCTACGAGCAGTACTTC. Translation gives CAWSNIFSSGGIYEQYF.